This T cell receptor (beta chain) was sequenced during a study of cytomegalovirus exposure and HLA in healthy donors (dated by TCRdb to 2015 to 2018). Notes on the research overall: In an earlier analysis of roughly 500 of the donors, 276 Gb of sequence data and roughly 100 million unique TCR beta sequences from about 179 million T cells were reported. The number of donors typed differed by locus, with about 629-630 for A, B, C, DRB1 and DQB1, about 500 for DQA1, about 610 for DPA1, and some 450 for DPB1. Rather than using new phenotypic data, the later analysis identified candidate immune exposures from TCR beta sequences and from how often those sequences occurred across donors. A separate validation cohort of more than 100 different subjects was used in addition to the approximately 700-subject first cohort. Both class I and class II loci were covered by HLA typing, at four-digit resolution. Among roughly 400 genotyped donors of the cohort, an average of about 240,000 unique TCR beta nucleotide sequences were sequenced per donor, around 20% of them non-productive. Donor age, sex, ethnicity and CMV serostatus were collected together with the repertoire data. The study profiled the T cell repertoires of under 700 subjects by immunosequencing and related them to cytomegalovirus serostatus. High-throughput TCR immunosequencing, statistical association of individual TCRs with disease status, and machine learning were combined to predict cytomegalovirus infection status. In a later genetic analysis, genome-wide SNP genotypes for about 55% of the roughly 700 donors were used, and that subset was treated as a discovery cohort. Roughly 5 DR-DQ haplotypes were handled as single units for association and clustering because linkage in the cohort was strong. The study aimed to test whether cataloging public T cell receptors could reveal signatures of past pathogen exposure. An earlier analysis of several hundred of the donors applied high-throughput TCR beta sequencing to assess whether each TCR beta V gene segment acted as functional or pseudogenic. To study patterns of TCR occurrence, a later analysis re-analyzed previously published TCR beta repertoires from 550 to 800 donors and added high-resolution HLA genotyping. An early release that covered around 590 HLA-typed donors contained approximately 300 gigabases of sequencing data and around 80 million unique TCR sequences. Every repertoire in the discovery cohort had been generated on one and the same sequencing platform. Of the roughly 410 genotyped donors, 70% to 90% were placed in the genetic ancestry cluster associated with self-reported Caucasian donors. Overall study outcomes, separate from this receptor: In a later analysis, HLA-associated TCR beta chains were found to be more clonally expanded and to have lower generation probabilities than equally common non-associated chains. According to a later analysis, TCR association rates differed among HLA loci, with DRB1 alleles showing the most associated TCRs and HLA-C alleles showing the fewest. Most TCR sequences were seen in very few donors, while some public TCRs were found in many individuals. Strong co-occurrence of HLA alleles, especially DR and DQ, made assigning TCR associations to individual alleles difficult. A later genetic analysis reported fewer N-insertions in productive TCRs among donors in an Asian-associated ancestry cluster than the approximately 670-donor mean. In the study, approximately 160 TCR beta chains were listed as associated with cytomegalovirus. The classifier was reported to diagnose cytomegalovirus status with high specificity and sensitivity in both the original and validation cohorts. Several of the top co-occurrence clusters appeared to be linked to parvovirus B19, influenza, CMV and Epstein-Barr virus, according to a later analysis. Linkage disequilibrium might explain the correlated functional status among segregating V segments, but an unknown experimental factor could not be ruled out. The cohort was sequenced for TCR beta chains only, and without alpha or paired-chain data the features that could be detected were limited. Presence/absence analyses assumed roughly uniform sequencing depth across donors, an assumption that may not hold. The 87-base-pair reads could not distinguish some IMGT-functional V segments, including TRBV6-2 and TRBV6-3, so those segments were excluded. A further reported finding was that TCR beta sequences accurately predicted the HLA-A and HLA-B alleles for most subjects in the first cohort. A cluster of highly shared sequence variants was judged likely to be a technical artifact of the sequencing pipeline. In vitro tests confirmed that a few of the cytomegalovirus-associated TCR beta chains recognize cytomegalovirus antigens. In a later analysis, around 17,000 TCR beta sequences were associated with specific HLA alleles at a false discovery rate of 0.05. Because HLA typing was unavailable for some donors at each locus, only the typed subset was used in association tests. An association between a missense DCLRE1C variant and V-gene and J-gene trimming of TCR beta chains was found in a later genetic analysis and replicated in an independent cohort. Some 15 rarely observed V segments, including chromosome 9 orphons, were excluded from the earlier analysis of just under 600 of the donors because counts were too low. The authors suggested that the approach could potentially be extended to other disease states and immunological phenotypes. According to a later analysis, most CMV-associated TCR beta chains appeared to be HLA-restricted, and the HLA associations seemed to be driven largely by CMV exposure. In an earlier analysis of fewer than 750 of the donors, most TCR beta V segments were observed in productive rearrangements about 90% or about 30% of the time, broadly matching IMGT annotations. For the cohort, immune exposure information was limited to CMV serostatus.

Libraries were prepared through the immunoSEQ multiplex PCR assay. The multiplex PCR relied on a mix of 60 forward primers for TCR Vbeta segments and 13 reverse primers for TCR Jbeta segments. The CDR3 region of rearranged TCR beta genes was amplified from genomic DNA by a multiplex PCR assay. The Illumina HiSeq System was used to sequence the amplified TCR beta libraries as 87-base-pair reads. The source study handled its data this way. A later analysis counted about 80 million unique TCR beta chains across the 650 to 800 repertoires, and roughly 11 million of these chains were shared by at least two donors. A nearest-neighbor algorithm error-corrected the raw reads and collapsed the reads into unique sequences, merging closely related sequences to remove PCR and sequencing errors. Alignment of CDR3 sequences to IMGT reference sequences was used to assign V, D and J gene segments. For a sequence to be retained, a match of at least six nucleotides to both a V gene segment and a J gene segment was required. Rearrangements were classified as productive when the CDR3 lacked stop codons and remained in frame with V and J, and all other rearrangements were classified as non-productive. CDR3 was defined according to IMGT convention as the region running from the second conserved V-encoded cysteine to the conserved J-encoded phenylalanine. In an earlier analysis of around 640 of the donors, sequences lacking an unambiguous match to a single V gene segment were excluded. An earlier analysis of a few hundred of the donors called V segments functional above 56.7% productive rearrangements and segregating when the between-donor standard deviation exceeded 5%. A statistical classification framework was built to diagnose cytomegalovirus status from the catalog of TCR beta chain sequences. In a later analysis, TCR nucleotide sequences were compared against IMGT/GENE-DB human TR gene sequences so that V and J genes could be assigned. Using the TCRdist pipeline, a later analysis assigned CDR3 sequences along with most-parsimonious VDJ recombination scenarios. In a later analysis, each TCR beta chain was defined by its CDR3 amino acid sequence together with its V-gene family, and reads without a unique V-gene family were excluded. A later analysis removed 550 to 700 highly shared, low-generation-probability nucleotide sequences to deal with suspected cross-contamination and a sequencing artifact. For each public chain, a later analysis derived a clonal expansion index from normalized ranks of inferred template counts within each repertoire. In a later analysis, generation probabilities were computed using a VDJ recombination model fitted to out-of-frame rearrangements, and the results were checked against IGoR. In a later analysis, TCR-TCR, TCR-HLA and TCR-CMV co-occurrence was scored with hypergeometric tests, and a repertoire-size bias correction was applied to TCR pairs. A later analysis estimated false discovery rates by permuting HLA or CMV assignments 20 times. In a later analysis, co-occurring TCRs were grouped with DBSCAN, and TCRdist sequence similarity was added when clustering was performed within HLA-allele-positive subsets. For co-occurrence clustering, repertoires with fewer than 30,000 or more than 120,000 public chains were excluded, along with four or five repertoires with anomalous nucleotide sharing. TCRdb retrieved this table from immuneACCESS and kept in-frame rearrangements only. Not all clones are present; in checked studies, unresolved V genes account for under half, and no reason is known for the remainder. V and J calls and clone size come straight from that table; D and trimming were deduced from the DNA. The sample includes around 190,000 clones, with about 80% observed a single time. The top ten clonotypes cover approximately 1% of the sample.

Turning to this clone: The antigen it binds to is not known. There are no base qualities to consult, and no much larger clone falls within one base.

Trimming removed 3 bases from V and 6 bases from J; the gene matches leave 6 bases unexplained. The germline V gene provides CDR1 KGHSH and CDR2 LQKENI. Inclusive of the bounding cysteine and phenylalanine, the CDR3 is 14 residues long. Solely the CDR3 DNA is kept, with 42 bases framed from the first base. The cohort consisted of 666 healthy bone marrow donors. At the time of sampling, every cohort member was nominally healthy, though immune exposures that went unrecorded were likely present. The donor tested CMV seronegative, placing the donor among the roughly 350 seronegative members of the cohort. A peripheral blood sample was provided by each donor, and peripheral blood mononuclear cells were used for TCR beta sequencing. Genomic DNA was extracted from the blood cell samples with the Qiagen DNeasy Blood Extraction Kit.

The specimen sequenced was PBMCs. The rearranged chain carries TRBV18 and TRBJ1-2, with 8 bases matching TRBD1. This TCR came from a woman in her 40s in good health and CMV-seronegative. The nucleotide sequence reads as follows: TGTGCCAGCTCACCTACAGGGGGTGGCGATGGCTACACCTTC. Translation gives CASSPTGGGDGYTF.